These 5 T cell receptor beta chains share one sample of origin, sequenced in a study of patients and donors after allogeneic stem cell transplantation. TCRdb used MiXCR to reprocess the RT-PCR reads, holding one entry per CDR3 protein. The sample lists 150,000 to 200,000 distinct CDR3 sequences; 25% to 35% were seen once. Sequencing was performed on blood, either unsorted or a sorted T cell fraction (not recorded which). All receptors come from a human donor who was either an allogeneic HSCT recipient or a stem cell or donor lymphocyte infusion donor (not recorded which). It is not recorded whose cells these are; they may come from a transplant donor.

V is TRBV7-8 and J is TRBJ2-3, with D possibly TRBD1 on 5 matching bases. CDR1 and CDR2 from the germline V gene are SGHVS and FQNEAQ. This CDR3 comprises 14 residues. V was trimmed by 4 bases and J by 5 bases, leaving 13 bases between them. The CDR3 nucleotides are TGTGCCAGCAGCTCCCCCCAGGGAATAGATACGCAGTATTTT. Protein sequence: CASSSPQGIDTQYF.

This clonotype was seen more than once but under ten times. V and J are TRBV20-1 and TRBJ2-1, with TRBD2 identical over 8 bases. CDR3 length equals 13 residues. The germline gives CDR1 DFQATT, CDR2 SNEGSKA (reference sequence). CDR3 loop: CSARAGVGNEQFF. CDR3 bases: TGCAGCGCCCGAGCGGGAGTGGGCAATGAGCAGTTCTTC.

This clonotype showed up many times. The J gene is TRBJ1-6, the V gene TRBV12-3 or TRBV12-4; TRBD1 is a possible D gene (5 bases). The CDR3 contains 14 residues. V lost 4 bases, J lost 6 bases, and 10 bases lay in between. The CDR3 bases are TGTGCCAGCAGTTCCTCGGGACTTAATTCACCCCTCCACTTT. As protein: CASSSSGLNSPLHF.

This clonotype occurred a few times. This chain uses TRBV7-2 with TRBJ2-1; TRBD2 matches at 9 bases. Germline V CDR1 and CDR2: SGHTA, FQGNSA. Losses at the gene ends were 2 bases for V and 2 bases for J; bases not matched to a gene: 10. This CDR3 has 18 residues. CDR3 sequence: CASSLRMGVAGAYNEQFF. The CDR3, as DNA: TGTGCCAGCAGCTTAAGGATGGGGGTAGCGGGAGCCTACAATGAGCAGTTCTTC.

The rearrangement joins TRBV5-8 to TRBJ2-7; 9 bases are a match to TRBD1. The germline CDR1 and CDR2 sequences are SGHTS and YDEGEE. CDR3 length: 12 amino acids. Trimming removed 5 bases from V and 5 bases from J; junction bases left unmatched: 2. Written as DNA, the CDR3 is TGTGCCAGCAGATACAGGGGGCACGAGCAGTACTTC. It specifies CASRYRGHEQYF. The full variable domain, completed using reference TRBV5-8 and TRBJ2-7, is EAGVTQSPTHLIKTRGQQATLRCSPISGHTSVYWYQQALGLGLQFLLWYDEGEERNRGNFPPRFSGRQFPNYSSELNVNALELEDSALYLCASRYRGHEQYFGPGTRLTVT.